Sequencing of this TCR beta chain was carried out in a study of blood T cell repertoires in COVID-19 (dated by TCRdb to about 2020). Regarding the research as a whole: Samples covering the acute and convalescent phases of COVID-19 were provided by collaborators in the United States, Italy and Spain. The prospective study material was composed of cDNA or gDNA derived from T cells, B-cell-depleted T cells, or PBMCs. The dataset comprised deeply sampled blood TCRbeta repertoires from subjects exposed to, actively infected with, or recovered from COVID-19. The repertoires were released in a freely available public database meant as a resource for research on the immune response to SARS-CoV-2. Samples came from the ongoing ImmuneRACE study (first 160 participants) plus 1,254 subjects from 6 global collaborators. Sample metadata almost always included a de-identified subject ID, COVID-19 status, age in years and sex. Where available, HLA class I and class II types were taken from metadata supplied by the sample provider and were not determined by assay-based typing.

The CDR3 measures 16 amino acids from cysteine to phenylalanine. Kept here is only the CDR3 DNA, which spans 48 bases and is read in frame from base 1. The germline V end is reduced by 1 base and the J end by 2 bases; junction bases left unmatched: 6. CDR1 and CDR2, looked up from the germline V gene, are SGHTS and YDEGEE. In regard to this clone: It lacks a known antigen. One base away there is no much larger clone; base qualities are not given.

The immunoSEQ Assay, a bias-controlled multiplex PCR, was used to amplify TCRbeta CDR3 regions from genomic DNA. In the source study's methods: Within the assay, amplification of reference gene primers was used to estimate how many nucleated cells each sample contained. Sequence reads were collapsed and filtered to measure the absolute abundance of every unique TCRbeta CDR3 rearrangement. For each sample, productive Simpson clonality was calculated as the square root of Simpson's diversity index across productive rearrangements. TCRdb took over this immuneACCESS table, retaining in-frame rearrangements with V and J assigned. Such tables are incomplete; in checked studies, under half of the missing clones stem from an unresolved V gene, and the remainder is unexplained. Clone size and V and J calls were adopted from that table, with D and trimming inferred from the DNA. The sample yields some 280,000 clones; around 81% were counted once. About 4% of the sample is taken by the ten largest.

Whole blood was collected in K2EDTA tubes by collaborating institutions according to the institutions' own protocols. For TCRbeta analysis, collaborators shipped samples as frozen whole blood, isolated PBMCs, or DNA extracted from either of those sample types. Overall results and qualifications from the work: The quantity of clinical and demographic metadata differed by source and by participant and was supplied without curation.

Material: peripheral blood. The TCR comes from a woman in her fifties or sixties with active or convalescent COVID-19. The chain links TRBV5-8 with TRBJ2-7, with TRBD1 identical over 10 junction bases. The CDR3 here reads CASSLQVGQGTYEQYF. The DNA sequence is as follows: TGTGCCAGCAGCTTGCAGGTGGGACAGGGGACCTACGAGCAGTACTTC. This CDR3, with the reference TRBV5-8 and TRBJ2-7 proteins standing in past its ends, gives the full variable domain EAGVTQSPTHLIKTRGQQATLRCSPISGHTSVYWYQQALGLGLQFLLWYDEGEERNRGNFPPRFSGRQFPNYSSELNVNALELEDSALYLCASSLQVGQGTYEQYFGPGTRLTVT.